This record looks at one T cell receptor beta chain sequence and its context. The data are from a study of CD8 T cells in Susac syndrome. Turning to the study itself: Intravenous immunoglobulin alone or corticosteroids were being given to patients with Susac syndrome at blood draw, unless they were therapy-naive.

TCR beta sequencing was performed on blood CD8+ and CD4+ T cells. Random hexamers primed reverse transcription of about 0.5 to 1 ug RNA. The method of amplification for TCR beta CDR3 was immunoSEQ multiplex PCR, covering 54 Vbeta and 13 Jbeta. TCRdb called the immunoSEQ multiplex PCR reads again in MiXCR, with one record for every CDR3 protein. Among more than 150,000 distinct CDR3 sequences listed, just under 95% were seen once. The CDR3 sequence is 13 residues long. Germline CDR1 and CDR2: SGHRS and YFSETQ. V gave up 2 bases and J gave up 8 bases, with 11 bases separating them. This clonotype was obtained from a human donor with Susac syndrome. Sequences were obtained from CD8+ T cells from PBMCs. The chain is built from TRBV5-1 and TRBJ2-1, with D unclear. CDR3 in amino acids: CASSFRFGDEQFF. The CDR3 DNA is TGCGCCAGCAGCTTCAGGTTCGGCGATGAGCAGTTCTTC.